A single sample gave rise to the 17 T cell receptor beta chains below, sequenced in a study of cytomegalovirus exposure and HLA in healthy donors. Here immunoSEQ multiplex PCR was the method, and the copy in TCRdb shows in-frame clones only, minus some. This repertoire shows some 240,000 clones, around 85% found once; its top ten account for roughly 1.2%. Sequences were obtained from PBMCs. The receptors here all came from a woman younger than 45 in good health and CMV-seropositive.

With regard to this clone: Germline is not matched at one junction end, which may reflect a read error. This chain links TRBV28 with TRBJ1-2; D not certain. Germline-derived CDR1 and CDR2 are MDHEN and SYDVKM. The CDR3 is made up of 12 amino acids. In DNA, the CDR3 is TGTGCCAGCAGTGCCCCGACTGAACTGGTACTCTTC. Translation gives CASSAPTELVLF.

The V gene is TRBV5-1, the J gene TRBJ2-7, with D maybe TRBD2 (6 bases). This CDR3 has 16 residues. Looked up from germline, CDR1 is SGHRS and CDR2 is YFSETQ. V was pared by 1 base and J by 1 base, with 15 bases between. CDR3 amino acids: CASSLRAASESYEQYF. In nucleotides, the CDR3 is TGCGCCAGCAGCTTGCGGGCGGCTAGCGAATCCTACGAGCAGTACTTC.

This chain uses TRBV5-1 with TRBJ2-1, with 10 bases aligning to TRBD2. From germline, CDR1 is SGHRS and CDR2 YFSETQ. After removal of 5 bases from V and 4 bases from J, the junction contained 6 bases not matched to a gene. The CDR3 length is 15 residues. CDR3 protein: CASSSLAGGYNEQFF. Written as DNA, the CDR3 is TGCGCCAGCAGTTCCTTAGCGGGAGGTTACAATGAGCAGTTCTTC. The full variable domain, with the rest looked up from reference TRBV5-1 and TRBJ2-1, is KAGVTQTPRYLIKTRGQQVTLSCSPISGHRSVSWYQQTPGQGLQFLFEYFSETQRNKGNFPGRFSGRQFSNSRSEMNVSTLELGDSALYLCASSSLAGGYNEQFFGPGTRLTVL.

V is TRBV11-2 and J is TRBJ2-6; 7 nucleotides line up with TRBD2. With V trimmed by 5 bases and J by 4 bases, 14 bases remained unmatched. CDR1 is SGHAT, CDR2 FQNNGV, per germline. This CDR3 comprises 18 residues. The CDR3 loop is CASSPGGRERIGANVLTF. Written as DNA, the CDR3 is TGTGCCAGCAGCCCAGGTGGGCGGGAGAGGATAGGGGCCAACGTCCTGACTTTC.

The J gene is TRBJ2-1, the V gene TRBV7-3; 7 nucleotides match TRBD2. CDR1 is SGHTA, CDR2 FQGTGA, per germline. V was pared by 1 base and J by 0 bases, with 0 bases of the junction left unmatched. The CDR3 is made up of 15 amino acids. CDR3 nucleotides: TGTGCCAGCAGCTTAAGCGGGAGCTCCTACAATGAGCAGTTCTTC. Residues: CASSLSGSSYNEQFF.

The chain is built from TRBV28 and TRBJ1-4, with 9 bases aligning to TRBD1. The germline V gene encodes CDR1 MDHEN and CDR2 SYDVKM. V lost 4 bases to trimming and J lost 7 bases; unmatched junction nucleotides: 4. The CDR3 contains 14 residues. The CDR3 is CASSSGDRAEKLFF. The DNA for the CDR3 is TGTGCCAGCAGTTCCGGGGACAGGGCTGAAAAACTGTTTTTT. The full variable domain, its missing parts supplied by reference TRBV28 and TRBJ1-4, is DVKVTQSSRYLVKRTGEKVFLECVQDMDHENMFWYRQDPGLGLRLIYFSYDVKMKEKGDIPEGYSVSREKKERFSLILESASTNQTSMYLCASSSGDRAEKLFFGSGTQLSVL.

The chain combines TRBV6-5 with TRBJ2-1; no definite D call. V was shortened by 5 bases and J by 5 bases, with 13 bases between the two germline ends. The CDR3 runs to 14 residues. Germline V gene data show CDR1 as MNHEY and CDR2 as SVGAGI. This chain's CDR3 is CASSPPLRNNEQFF. The CDR3 region has the DNA TGTGCCAGCAGTCCCCCTCTAAGAAACAATGAGCAGTTCTTC.

This chain links TRBV27 with TRBJ2-7; D is possibly TRBD1 (5 bases). Germline V CDR1 and CDR2: MNHEY, SMNVEV (reference sequence). Between the trimmed V and J ends, which lost 10 bases and 4 bases, there was a span of 17 bases. The CDR3 sequence is 13 residues long. CDR3 coding DNA: TGTGCCATCGCCAGGGATCCCCAATACGAGCAGTACTTC. Protein product: CAIARDPQYEQYF.

This chain uses TRBV28 with TRBJ2-4; 7 bases map to TRBD1. CDR3 size: 19 residues. The germline gives CDR1 MDHEN, CDR2 SYDVKM. V lost 8 bases to trimming and J lost 2 bases; unmatched junction nucleotides: 21. CDR3 DNA: TGTGCCAGCGGATTAACAGGGGTCCCCTCCTATCTTTCCAAAAACATTCAGTACTTC. This codes for CASGLTGVPSYLSKNIQYF.

J is TRBJ1-2 and V is TRBV29-1; D might be TRBD1 (6 bases). V gave up 7 bases and J gave up 6 bases, with 21 bases separating them. Germline V gene lookup returns CDR1 SQVTM and CDR2 ANQGSEA. This CDR3 is built from 14 residues. The DNA for the CDR3 is TGCAGCGCCACGATGAGGGGGAACAGTGATGGCTACACCTTC. Protein product: CSATMRGNSDGYTF.

This chain joins TRBV5-4 and TRBJ1-1; 11 nucleotides align to TRBD1. This CDR3 has 15 amino acids. Germline-derived CDR1 and CDR2 are SGHNT and YYREEE (reference sequence). Losses at the gene ends were 3 bases for V and 4 bases for J; bases not matched to a gene: 5. In DNA form, the CDR3 reads TGTGCCAGCAGCTCCGGGACAGGGGGTGGCACTGAAGCTTTCTTT. As protein: CASSSGTGGGTEAFF. Drawing the rest from reference TRBV5-4 and TRBJ1-1, the complete variable domain is ETGVTQSPTHLIKTRGQQVTLRCSSQSGHNTVSWYQQALGQGPQFIFQYYREEENGRGNFPPRFSGLQFPNYSSELNVNALELDDSALYLCASSSGTGGGTEAFFGQGTRLTVV.

The rearrangement uses TRBV25-1 and TRBJ1-5; 9 bases line up with TRBD1. J was trimmed by 4 bases and V by 4 bases; bases with no gene match: 5. Looked up from germline, CDR1 is MGHDK and CDR2 is SYGVNS. The CDR3 has 15 amino acids. CDR3 in amino acids: CASSAGTGSNQPQHF. Here the CDR3 DNA reads TGTGCCAGCAGTGCCGGGACAGGGTCAAATCAGCCCCAGCATTTT.

The rearrangement uses TRBV5-1 and TRBJ1-2, with TRBD1 matching over 7 bases. Trimming took 0 bases from V and 4 from J; bases not matched to a gene: 9. Germline V gives CDR1 SGHRS, CDR2 YFSETQ. The CDR3 extends over 16 amino acids. This CDR3 reads CASSLGATTGRYGYTF. DNA for the CDR3: TGCGCCAGCAGCTTGGGGGCTACGACAGGGCGCTATGGCTACACCTTC.

The genes are TRBV6-1 and TRBJ2-7; D is undetermined. Trimming pared 2 bases from V and 4 bases from J, leaving 9 bases between. Germline CDR1 is MNHNS and CDR2 is SASEGT. The CDR3 has 13 residues. The CDR3 region has the DNA TGTGCCAGCAGTGAACACAAGATTTACGAGCAGTACTTC. Translated: CASSEHKIYEQYF.

Notes on this clone: Compared with germline, one end of the junction differs, possibly owing to a read error. The gene calls are TRBV5-5 and TRBJ1-5; no clear D gene. Germline values: CDR1 SGHKS, CDR2 YYEKEE (reference sequence). The CDR3 runs 13 residues. The CDR3 bases are TGTGCCAGCAGTTTGGGCCCCGGAGATCCCCAGCATTTT. It codes for CASSLGPGDPQHF.

V usage is TRBV6-5 and J usage is TRBJ2-7; 10 bases line up with TRBD2. Trimming took 0 bases from V and 4 from J; bases not matched to a gene: 3. The CDR3 is 15 residues long. The V gene's germline CDR1 is MNHEY and CDR2 SVGAGI. CDR3 sequence (DNA): TGTGCCAGCAGTTACTCCCAAGCGGGAGGGTACGAGCAGTACTTC. This codes for CASSYSQAGGYEQYF.

DNA for the CDR3: TGTGCCAGCAGTGAACCCTACCTGGCTAGCGCCAGCACAGATACGCAGTATTTT. Amino acid sequence: CASSEPYLASASTDTQYF. The rearrangement uses TRBV6-1 and TRBJ2-3; the D gene is possibly TRBD2 (6 bases). V lost 2 bases, J lost 0 bases, and 18 bases lay in between. Per germline, CDR1 MNHNS and CDR2 SASEGT. There are 18 residues in the CDR3.